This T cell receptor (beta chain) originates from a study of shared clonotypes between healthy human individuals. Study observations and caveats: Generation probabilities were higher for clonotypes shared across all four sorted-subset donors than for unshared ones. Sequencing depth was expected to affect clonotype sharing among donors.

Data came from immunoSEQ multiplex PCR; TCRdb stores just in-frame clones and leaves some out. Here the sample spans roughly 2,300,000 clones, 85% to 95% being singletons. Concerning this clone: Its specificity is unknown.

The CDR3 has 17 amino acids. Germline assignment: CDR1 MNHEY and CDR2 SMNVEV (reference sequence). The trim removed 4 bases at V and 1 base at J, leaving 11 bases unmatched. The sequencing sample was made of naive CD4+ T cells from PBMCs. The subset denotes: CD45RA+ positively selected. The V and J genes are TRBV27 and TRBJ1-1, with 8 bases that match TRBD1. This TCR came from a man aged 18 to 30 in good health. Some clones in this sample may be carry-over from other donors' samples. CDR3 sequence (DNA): TGTGCCAGCAGTTCGAACAGGCCAGGGGGCGGGAACACTGAAGCTTTCTTT. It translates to CASSSNRPGGGNTEAFF.